Each of the 27 T cell receptor beta chains below was sequenced from the same sample in a study of T cell responses to AZD1222 COVID-19 vaccine. Produced via immunoSEQ multiplex PCR; TCRdb's table is partial and in-frame only. Of about 100,000 clones in the sample, 89% are singletons; the top ten hold 6.6%. Material: peripheral blood, obtained on day 0 of AZD1222 vaccination. These receptors were taken from an adult in good health.

The count of this clone is one. Other DNA sequences in this specimen translate into the identical CDR3. The chain employs TRBV5-4 and TRBJ2-3; 8 bases line up with TRBD2. With 0 bases clipped from V and 0 bases from J, the junction kept 0 bases outside the gene matches. Germline V gene data show CDR1 as SGHNT and CDR2 as YYREEE (reference sequence). The CDR3 is 15 residues long. The CDR3 sequence: CASSLASGSTDTQYF. DNA for the CDR3: TGTGCCAGCAGCTTGGCTAGCGGGAGCACAGATACGCAGTATTTT. The entire variable domain, with the rest obtained from reference TRBV5-4 and TRBJ2-3, is as follows: ETGVTQSPTHLIKTRGQQVTLRCSSQSGHNTVSWYQQALGQGPQFIFQYYREEENGRGNFPPRFSGLQFPNYSSELNVNALELDDSALYLCASSLASGSTDTQYFGPGTRLTVL.

The J gene is TRBJ1-2, the V gene TRBV29-1; D unclear. Germline V lookup: CDR1 SQVTM, CDR2 ANQGSEA. V was pared by 6 bases and J by 5 bases, with 16 bases between. This CDR3 is built from 13 residues. The CDR3 DNA reads TGCAGCGTCCATGCACCGGGTGGATATGGCTACACCTTC. Encoded protein: CSVHAPGGYGYTF.

This sequence joins TRBV27 and TRBJ2-5, with 8 bases that match TRBD1. The CDR3 consists of 14 residues. Germline V gives CDR1 MNHEY, CDR2 SMNVEV (reference sequence). V lost 6 bases and J lost 7; bases outside the gene matches: 10. CDR3 in amino acids: CASSTNSGTGTQYF. CDR3 nucleotides: TGTGCCAGCAGCACTAACTCCGGGACAGGGACCCAGTACTTC.

The chain carries TRBV4-3 and TRBJ2-7; TRBD2 agrees at 11 bases. This CDR3 is 16 amino acids long. Per germline, CDR1 LGHNA and CDR2 YSLEER. V was pared by 0 bases and J by 9 bases, with 10 bases of the junction left unmatched. The CDR3 sequence: CASSQDAGLAAGVQYF. The CDR3 coding sequence is TGCGCCAGCAGCCAAGATGCGGGACTAGCGGCGGGGGTGCAGTACTTC.

The chain employs TRBV10-3 and TRBJ1-1, with D uncertain. Per germline, CDR1 ENHRY and CDR2 SYGVKD. The CDR3 runs 13 residues. Deletions cut 0 bases from V and 2 bases from J, with 4 bases between. The CDR3 loop reads CAISESVNTEAFF. CDR3 sequence (DNA): TGTGCCATCAGTGAGTCGGTAAACACTGAAGCTTTCTTT.

The chain uses TRBV19 and TRBJ2-2, with TRBD2 as a possible D gene (5 bases). The CDR3 sequence is 13 residues long. Between the trimmed V and J ends, which lost 5 bases and 1 base, there was a span of 5 bases. The germline gives CDR1 LNHDA, CDR2 SQIVND (reference sequence). For the CDR3, the DNA is TGTGCCAGTAGTGGAGGGAACACCGGGGAGCTGTTTTTT. The encoded protein is CASSGGNTGELFF.

The chain uses TRBV10-1 and TRBJ2-7; tentative D call: TRBD2 (7 bases). The germline V gene encodes CDR1 WNHNN and CDR2 SYGVQD (reference sequence). This CDR3 has 13 residues. CDR3 region: CATGGAISYEQYF. In DNA form, the CDR3 reads TGCGCGACGGGGGGCGCCATCTCCTACGAGCAGTACTTC.

This chain uses TRBV12-3 or TRBV12-4 with TRBJ2-2, with D unresolved. The CDR3 covers 12 residues. V was clipped by 7 bases and J by 7 bases, with 10 bases between them. The CDR3 sequence is CASTRPSGELFF. DNA for the CDR3: TGTGCCAGCACCAGGCCCAGCGGGGAGCTGTTTTTT.

This chain links TRBV13 with TRBJ2-1; D is possibly TRBD1 (5 bases). This CDR3 region has 17 residues. V dropped 1 base and J dropped 4 bases, with 17 bases sitting between them. The germline V gene encodes CDR1 PRHDT and CDR2 FYEKMQ (reference sequence). The CDR3 spells CASSLVSYAPGYNEQFF. CDR3 DNA sequence: TGTGCCAGCAGCTTAGTGTCCTATGCCCCAGGGTACAATGAGCAGTTCTTC.

A few counts support this clone. V gene TRBV6-4 combines with J gene TRBJ1-6; D is undetermined. The V and J ends lost 2 bases and 7 bases respectively, with 6 bases between them. The germline CDR1 and CDR2 sequences are MRHNA and SNTAGT. The length of the CDR3 is 13 residues. The CDR3 DNA sequence: TGTGCCAGCAGTGACGTGGAAAATTCACCCCTCCACTTT. Translated, it gives CASSDVENSPLHF.

This chain connects TRBV7-8 to TRBJ2-7; 7 bases line up with TRBD2. There are 14 residues in the CDR3. J gave up 7 bases and V 1 base, and 7 bases lay outside the gene matches. Germline assignment: CDR1 SGHVS and CDR2 FQNEAQ. CDR3 DNA sequence: TGTGCCAGCAGCTTAGTGGACGGACTAGAGGAGCAGTACTTC. Protein product: CASSLVDGLEEQYF.

The chain employs TRBV3-1 (or the pseudogene TRBV3-2) and TRBJ2-7, with 14 bases that match TRBD2. Trimming took 3 bases from V and 2 from J; bases not matched to a gene: 3. Germline V CDR1 and CDR2: LGHDT, YNNKEL (reference sequence). This CDR3 is built from 16 residues. CDR3 amino acids: CASSHRTSGRTYEQYF. DNA for the CDR3: TGTGCCAGCAGCCACCGGACTAGCGGGAGGACCTACGAGCAGTACTTC.

The chain's CDR3 is CASSYGGGANVLTF. As DNA, the CDR3 is TGTGCCAGCAGCTACGGGGGCGGGGCCAACGTCCTGACTTTC. This chain links TRBV7-9 with TRBJ2-6; D tentatively fits TRBD1 or TRBD2 (6 bases each). Germline lookup yields CDR1 SEHNR and CDR2 FQNEAQ (reference sequence). The V and J ends lost 4 bases and 4 bases respectively, with 8 bases between them. The CDR3 loop spans 14 amino acids.

The chain carries TRBV10-3 and TRBJ1-2; no firm D call. Germline loops: CDR1 ENHRY, CDR2 SYGVKD. This CDR3 spans 12 amino acids. V was trimmed by 2 bases and J by 8 bases, leaving 9 bases between them. The CDR3 DNA sequence: TGTGCCATCAGTGAGAGCAACAGCGGCTACACCTTC. This codes for CAISESNSGYTF.

This chain uses TRBV18 with TRBJ2-7; D may match TRBD1 or TRBD2 (7 bases each). The V gene's germline CDR1 is KGHSH and CDR2 LQKENI. V lost 6 bases and J lost 0, with 30 bases in between. This CDR3 has 20 amino acids. The CDR3 DNA sequence: TGTGCCAGCTCTCGGGGGGCCAGGGGACAGTCCCCTCGTACCTCCTACGAGCAGTACTTC. Protein product: CASSRGARGQSPRTSYEQYF.

The chain links TRBV28 to TRBJ1-2, with 12 bases that match TRBD1. The CDR3 is 17 residues long. V was clipped by 3 bases and J by 7 bases; unmatched bases: 12. Germline V gene sequence: CDR1 MDHEN, CDR2 SYDVKM. The CDR3 region is CASSFSGTGGAGSGYTF. As DNA, the CDR3 is TGTGCCAGCAGTTTTTCGGGGACAGGGGGCGCCGGGTCTGGCTACACCTTC.

The J gene is TRBJ1-3, the V gene TRBV30; tentatively, D is TRBD1 (5 bases). There are 15 residues in the CDR3. Germline-derived CDR1 and CDR2 are GTSNPN and SVGIG (reference sequence). V dropped 3 bases and J dropped 0 bases, with 12 bases sitting between them. CDR3 amino acids: CAWRRQGVSGNTIYF. CDR3 coding DNA: TGTGCCTGGAGACGGCAGGGAGTCTCTGGAAACACCATATATTTT. Based on the CDR3 plus reference TRBV30 and TRBJ1-3, the full variable domain is SQTIHQWPATLVQPVGSPLSLECTVEGTSNPNLYWYRQAAGRGLQLLFYSVGIGQISSEVPQNLSASRPQDRQFILSSKKLLLSDSGFYLCAWRRQGVSGNTIYFGEGSWLTVV.

J is TRBJ1-5 and V is TRBV30, with 10 nucleotides matching TRBD1. V was clipped by 2 bases and J by 4 bases; unmatched bases: 8. Germline V gene sequence: CDR1 GTSNPN, CDR2 SVGIG (reference sequence). This CDR3 region has 16 residues. As DNA, the CDR3 is TGTGCCTGGAGTCTCATGGACAGGGGGGTAAATCAGCCCCAGCATTTT. Its protein is CAWSLMDRGVNQPQHF.

The chain recombines TRBV6-2 or TRBV6-3 with TRBJ1-3, with a weak D call TRBD1 (6 bases). Germline-derived CDR1 and CDR2 are MNHEY and SVGEGT. This CDR3 has 17 amino acids. Deletions cut 2 bases from V and 3 bases from J, with 17 bases between. The CDR3 DNA is TGTGCCAGCAGTTACCCCACCGGGGGGCCTTATGGAAACACCATATATTTT. Its translation: CASSYPTGGPYGNTIYF.

V usage is TRBV5-1 and J usage is TRBJ2-3; the D gene is possibly TRBD1 (6 bases). V shed 5 bases and J shed 0 bases, with 16 bases lying between them. This CDR3 has 16 amino acids. The germline V gene has CDR1 SGHRS and CDR2 YFSETQ. CDR3 coding DNA: TGCGCCAGCAGGCCAGGGGCGGCGTCTAGCACAGATACGCAGTATTTT. This sequence encodes CASRPGAASSTDTQYF.

This chain uses TRBV7-3 with TRBJ2-2; 10 bases map to TRBD2. There are 15 residues in the CDR3. The junction had 2 bases not matched to a gene; V was cut back by 2 bases and J by 5 bases. CDR1 is SGHTA, CDR2 FQGTGA, per germline. CDR3 DNA sequence: TGTGCCAGCAGCTTACCAGCGGGAGGGACCGGGGAGCTGTTTTTT. Translation: CASSLPAGGTGELFF.

The genes are TRBV27 and TRBJ1-2, with 9 bases matching TRBD1. Looked up from germline, CDR1 is MNHEY and CDR2 is SMNVEV (reference sequence). The length of the CDR3 is 13 residues. Trimming took 6 bases from V and 6 from J; bases not matched to a gene: 5. In nucleotides, the CDR3 is TGTGCCAGCAGGGGACAGGGAGAGAATGGCTACACCTTC. This codes for CASRGQGENGYTF.

The V call is TRBV28, the J call TRBJ1-2; D gene ambiguous. The CDR3 is made up of 14 amino acids. Germline V CDR1 and CDR2: MDHEN, SYDVKM. V was trimmed by 2 bases and J by 8 bases, leaving 15 bases between them. The CDR3 loop is CASSLRTAHEGYTF. CDR3 in DNA: TGTGCCAGCAGTTTACGGACGGCTCACGAAGGCTACACCTTC.

J is TRBJ1-4 and V is TRBV7-3, with unresolved D. Looked up from germline, CDR1 is SGHTA and CDR2 is FQGTGA. V dropped 7 bases and J dropped 0 bases, with 15 bases sitting between them. The CDR3 sequence is 16 residues long. CDR3 residues: CASIPTPGATNEKLFF. CDR3 nucleotides: TGTGCCAGCATCCCCACCCCGGGTGCAACTAATGAAAAACTGTTTTTT.

This clone has only one observation. The chain joins TRBV28 to TRBJ2-2, with unresolved D. There are 15 residues in the CDR3. V was pared by 2 bases and J by 2 bases, with 9 bases between. Germline V gene data show CDR1 as MDHEN and CDR2 as SYDVKM. DNA of the CDR3: TGTGCCAGCAGTTTAGGCTACAGTAACACCGGGGAGCTGTTTTTT. Its translation is CASSLGYSNTGELFF.

The rearrangement links TRBV7-6 to TRBJ2-3; D not resolved. CDR1 and CDR2 (germline): SGHVS, FNYEAQ. CDR3 length: 15 residues. V gave up 1 base and J gave up 3 bases, with 11 bases separating them. CDR3 coding DNA: TGTGCCAGCAGCTTAGGCGGTTACATGACAGATACGCAGTATTTT. Its protein is CASSLGGYMTDTQYF. Variable domain in full (rest from reference TRBV7-6 and TRBJ2-3): GAGVSQSPRYKVTKRGQDVALRCDPISGHVSLYWYRQALGQGPEFLTYFNYEAQQDKSGLPNDRFSAERPEGSISTLTIQRTEQRDSAMYRCASSLGGYMTDTQYFGPGTRLTVL.

The J gene is TRBJ2-7, the V gene TRBV21-1; the D segment call TRBD2 is taken from the table without a DNA check. TRBV21-1 is flagged as a pseudogene. The CDR3 loop spans 17 amino acids. The DNA for the CDR3 is TGTGCCAGCAGCAATCTTACGGGGAATCTCCACACCTACGAGCAGTACTTC. Its translation: CASSNLTGNLHTYEQYF.